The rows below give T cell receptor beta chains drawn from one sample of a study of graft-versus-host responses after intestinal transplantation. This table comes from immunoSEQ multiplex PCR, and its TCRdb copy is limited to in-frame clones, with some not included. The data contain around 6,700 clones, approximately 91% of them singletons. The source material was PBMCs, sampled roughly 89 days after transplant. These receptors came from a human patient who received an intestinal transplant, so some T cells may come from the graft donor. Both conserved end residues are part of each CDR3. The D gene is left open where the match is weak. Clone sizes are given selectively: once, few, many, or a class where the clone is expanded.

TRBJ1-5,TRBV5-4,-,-,CASSLGGPNQPQHF,TGTGCCAGCAGTTTGGGGGGTCCGAATCAGCCCCAGCATTTT
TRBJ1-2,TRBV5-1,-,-,CASSLEGVAGDYGYTF,TGCGCCAGCAGCTTGGAGGGGGTGGCAGGCGACTATGGCTACACCTTC
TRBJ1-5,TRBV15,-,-,CATRLGQPDFRNQPQHF,TGTGCCACCAGGCTTGGGCAGCCGGATTTTCGTAATCAGCCCCAGCATTTT
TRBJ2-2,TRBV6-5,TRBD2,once,CARGLAGWGELFF,TGTGCCAGGGGACTAGCGGGGTGGGGGGAGCTGTTTTTT
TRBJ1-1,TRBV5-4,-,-,CASSQDTREAFF,TGTGCCAGCAGCCAAGACACAAGAGAAGCTTTCTTT
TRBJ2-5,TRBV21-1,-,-,CASSTDRLIPSNF,TGTGCCAGCAGCACGGACAGACTAATCCCGTCTAACTTC
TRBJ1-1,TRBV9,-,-,CASSPWVWTEAFF,TGTGCCAGCAGCCCCTGGGTCTGGACTGAAGCTTTCTTT
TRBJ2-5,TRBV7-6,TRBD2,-,CASSPYSGGAGKTQYF,TGTGCCAGCAGCCCATATAGCGGGGGGGCGGGCAAGACCCAGTACTTC
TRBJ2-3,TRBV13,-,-,CASSYSPPGTDNTDTQYF,TGTGCCAGCAGCTACTCTCCCCCCGGGACCGATAACACAGATACGCAGTATTTT
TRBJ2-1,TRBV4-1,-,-,CASSQEPAGEQFF,TGCGCCAGCAGCCAAGAGCCAGCGGGTGAGCAGTTCTTC
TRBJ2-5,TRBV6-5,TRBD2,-,CASSYSSGGVETQYF,TGTGCCAGCAGTTACTCTAGCGGGGGGGTGGAGACCCAGTACTTC
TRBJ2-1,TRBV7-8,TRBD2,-,CASSARVGTSGLNEQFF,TGTGCCAGCAGCGCTAGGGTAGGGACTAGCGGCCTCAATGAGCAGTTCTTC
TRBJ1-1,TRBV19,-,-,CASSIEPVGTEAFF,TGTGCCAGTAGTATAGAGCCAGTTGGCACTGAAGCTTTCTTT
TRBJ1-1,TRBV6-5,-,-,CASSYLAVNTEAFF,TGTGCCAGCAGTTATCTCGCGGTGAACACTGAAGCTTTCTTT
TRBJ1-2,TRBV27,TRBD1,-,CASSLQGVYGYTF,TGTGCCAGCAGTTTACAGGGGGTCTATGGCTACACCTTC
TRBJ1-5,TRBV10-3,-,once,CAISAADNQPQHF,TGTGCCATCAGTGCGGCAGACAATCAGCCCCAGCATTTT
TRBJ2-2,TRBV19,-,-,CASSQEHGHPGELFF,TGTGCCAGTAGTCAGGAACACGGACACCCCGGGGAGCTGTTTTTT